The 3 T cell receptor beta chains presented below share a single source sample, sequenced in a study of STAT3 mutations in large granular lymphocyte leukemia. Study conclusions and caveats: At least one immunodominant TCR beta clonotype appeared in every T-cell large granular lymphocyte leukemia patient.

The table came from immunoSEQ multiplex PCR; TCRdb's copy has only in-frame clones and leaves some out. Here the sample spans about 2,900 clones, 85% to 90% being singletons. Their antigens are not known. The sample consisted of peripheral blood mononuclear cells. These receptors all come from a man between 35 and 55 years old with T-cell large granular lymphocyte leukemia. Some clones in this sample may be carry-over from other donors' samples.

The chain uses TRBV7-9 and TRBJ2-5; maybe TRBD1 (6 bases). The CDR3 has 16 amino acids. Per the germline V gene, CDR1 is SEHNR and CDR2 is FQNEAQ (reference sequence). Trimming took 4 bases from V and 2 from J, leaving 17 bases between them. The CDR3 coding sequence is TGTGCCAGCAGCTCCCCGTCCGGGACACCTCAAGAGACCCAGTACTTC. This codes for CASSSPSGTPQETQYF.

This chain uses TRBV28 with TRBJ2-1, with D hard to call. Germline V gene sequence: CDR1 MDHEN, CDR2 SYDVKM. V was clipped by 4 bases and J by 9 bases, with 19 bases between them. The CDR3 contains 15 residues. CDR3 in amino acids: CASSSILMGIPEQFF. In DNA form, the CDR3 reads TGTGCCAGCAGTTCGATCCTGATGGGGATTCCTGAGCAGTTCTTC.

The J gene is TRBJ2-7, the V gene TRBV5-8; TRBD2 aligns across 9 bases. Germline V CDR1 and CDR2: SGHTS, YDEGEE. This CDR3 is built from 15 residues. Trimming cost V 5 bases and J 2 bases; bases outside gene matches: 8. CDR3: CASSHPVAGAYEQYF. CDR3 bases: TGTGCCAGCAGTCACCCGGTAGCGGGGGCCTACGAGCAGTACTTC.